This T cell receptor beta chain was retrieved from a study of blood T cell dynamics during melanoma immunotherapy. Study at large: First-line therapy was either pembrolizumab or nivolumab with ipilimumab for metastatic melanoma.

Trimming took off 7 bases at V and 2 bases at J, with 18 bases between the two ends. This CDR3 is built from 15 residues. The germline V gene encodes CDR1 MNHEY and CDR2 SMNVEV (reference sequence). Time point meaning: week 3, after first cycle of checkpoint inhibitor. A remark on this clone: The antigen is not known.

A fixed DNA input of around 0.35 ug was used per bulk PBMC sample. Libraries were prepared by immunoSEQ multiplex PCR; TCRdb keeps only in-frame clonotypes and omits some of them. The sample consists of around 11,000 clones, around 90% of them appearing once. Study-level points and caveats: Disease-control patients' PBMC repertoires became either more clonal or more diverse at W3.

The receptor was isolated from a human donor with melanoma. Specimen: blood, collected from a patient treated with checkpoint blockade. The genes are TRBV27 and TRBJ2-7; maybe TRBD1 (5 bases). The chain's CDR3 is CASMSHRLPPYEQYF. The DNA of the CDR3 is TGTGCCAGCATGAGCCACAGGTTACCTCCCTACGAGCAGTACTTC.